Shown below are 12 T cell receptor beta chains from a single sample sequenced in a study of cytomegalovirus exposure and HLA in healthy donors. With 60 Vbeta and 13 Jbeta primers, the PCR was carried out. Produced via immunoSEQ multiplex PCR; TCRdb's table is partial and in-frame only. This table has roughly 220,000 clones, roughly 80% appearing once. Source material: PBMCs. The source is a man under 40 in good health and CMV-seronegative.

The V call is TRBV2, the J call TRBJ2-1, with TRBD1 as a possible D gene (6 bases). The CDR3 has 14 amino acids. Deletions cut 4 bases from V and 6 bases from J, with 13 bases between. In germline, CDR1 is SNHLY, CDR2 FYNNEI. DNA for the CDR3: TGTGCCAGCAGTGGGACAGTCGTAATCAATGAGCAGTTCTTC. Translated, it gives CASSGTVVINEQFF.

As to this clone: The identical CDR3 is also encoded by other nucleotide sequences in the sample. The chain couples TRBV5-8 to TRBJ1-6, with D possibly TRBD1 on 5 matching bases. V shed 2 bases and J shed 7 bases, with 13 bases lying between them. This CDR3 region has 15 residues. Germline CDR1 is SGHTS and CDR2 is YDEGEE. The CDR3 loop reads CASSFSAGGNSPLHF. CDR3 coding DNA: TGTGCCAGCAGCTTCTCGGCCGGGGGAAATTCACCCCTCCACTTT.

The V gene is TRBV6-6, the J gene TRBJ2-7, with D maybe TRBD2 (7 bases). Germline loops: CDR1 MNHNY, CDR2 SVGAGI (reference sequence). The length of the CDR3 is 15 residues. Trimming stripped 6 bases from V and 0 bases from J, with 15 bases between. In DNA form, the CDR3 reads TGTGCCAGCAGGCCGGGGGGCGGGGGCTCCTACGAGCAGTACTTC. The encoded protein is CASRPGGGGSYEQYF.

This clone was recorded only once. The rearrangement links TRBV28 to TRBJ1-1; D not resolved. This CDR3 has 13 amino acids. Germline assignment: CDR1 MDHEN and CDR2 SYDVKM. Trimming took off 4 bases at V and 10 bases at J, with 16 bases between the two ends. Here the CDR3 DNA reads TGTGCCAGCAGTTCCCCCCCGGGGATTAGAGCTTTCTTT. Residues: CASSSPPGIRAFF.

V and J are TRBV7-3 and TRBJ1-6; D might be TRBD1 (6 bases). The germline V gene has CDR1 SGHTA and CDR2 FQGTGA. Between the trimmed V and J ends, which lost 2 bases and 6 bases, there was a span of 8 bases. This CDR3 spans 14 amino acids. CDR3 bases: TGTGCCAGCAGCTTACAGGGGTTTAATTCACCCCTCCACTTT. Protein product: CASSLQGFNSPLHF. Supplemented by reference TRBV7-3 and TRBJ1-6, the full variable domain reads GAGVSQTPSNKVTEKGKYVELRCDPISGHTALYWYRQSLGQGPEFLIYFQGTGAADDSGLPNDRFFAVRPEGSVSTLKIQRTERGDSAVYLCASSLQGFNSPLHFGNGTRLTVT.

CDR3 bases: TGTGCCAGCAGCTTGGCAGATACCTACGAGCAGTACTTC. Its translation: CASSLADTYEQYF. The chain has TRBV7-6 and TRBJ2-7; D uncertain. The CDR3 runs to 13 residues. The V and J ends lost 3 bases and 2 bases respectively, with 8 bases between them. Germline values: CDR1 SGHVS, CDR2 FNYEAQ. The full variable domain, rest sourced from reference TRBV7-6 and TRBJ2-7, is GAGVSQSPRYKVTKRGQDVALRCDPISGHVSLYWYRQALGQGPEFLTYFNYEAQQDKSGLPNDRFSAERPEGSISTLTIQRTEQRDSAMYRCASSLADTYEQYFGPGTRLTVT.

The CDR3 DNA reads as TGTGCCAGCTCACCCCTGAGCGGCGGTTCCAGGTTCGTGAACACTGAAGCTTTCTTT. It specifies CASSPLSGGSRFVNTEAFF. The V gene is TRBV18, the J gene TRBJ1-1; no definite D call. This CDR3 spans 19 amino acids. V lost 3 bases and J lost 0, with 23 bases in between. Germline CDR1 KGHSH, CDR2 LQKENI.

The rearrangement uses TRBV6-1 and TRBJ2-7, with 8 bases that match TRBD1. Trimming removed 4 bases from V and 3 bases from J; junction bases left unmatched: 8. The CDR3 is 15 residues long. Germline-derived CDR1 and CDR2 are MNHNS and SASEGT. CDR3 coding DNA: TGTGCCAGCAGTGCAGGGGGCGCCGGGAACTACGAGCAGTACTTC. Residues: CASSAGGAGNYEQYF.

In DNA form, the CDR3 reads TGTGCCAGCAGTCCCGGGGGGGCGGGGAAAGAGACCCAGTACTTC. Translation: CASSPGGAGKETQYF. This chain uses TRBV28 with TRBJ2-5; TRBD2 matches at 8 bases. CDR1 MDHEN and CDR2 SYDVKM come from the germline V gene. This CDR3 has 15 amino acids. The trim removed 5 bases at V and 3 bases at J, leaving 8 bases unmatched.

Written as DNA, the CDR3 is TGTGCCAGCAGTCCCGGGACAGGGGGCAACGAGCAGTACTTC. Protein product: CASSPGTGGNEQYF. The chain is built from TRBV27 and TRBJ2-7; 12 nucleotides match TRBD1. J gave up 5 bases and V 5 bases, and 4 bases lay outside the gene matches. In germline, CDR1 is MNHEY, CDR2 SMNVEV (reference sequence). The CDR3 is 14 amino acids.

The chain carries TRBV5-1 and TRBJ2-1, with TRBD2 identical over 11 bases. From germline, CDR1 is SGHRS and CDR2 YFSETQ. The J segment lost 7 bases and the V segment lost 4 bases, leaving 7 bases of the junction unmatched. The CDR3 runs to 15 residues. The CDR3 loop is CASSATSGVINEQFF. The CDR3 coding sequence is TGCGCCAGCAGCGCGACTAGCGGGGTAATTAATGAGCAGTTCTTC. Variable domain in full (rest from reference TRBV5-1 and TRBJ2-1): KAGVTQTPRYLIKTRGQQVTLSCSPISGHRSVSWYQQTPGQGLQFLFEYFSETQRNKGNFPGRFSGRQFSNSRSEMNVSTLELGDSALYLCASSATSGVINEQFFGPGTRLTVL.

V usage is TRBV10-3 and J usage is TRBJ1-1; D gene ambiguous. Germline-derived CDR1 and CDR2 are ENHRY and SYGVKD. V was cut by 8 bases and J by 10 bases, with 5 bases left in between. This CDR3 comprises 8 residues. The CDR3 sequence is CAIGGAFF. The DNA for the CDR3 is TGTGCCATCGGAGGAGCTTTCTTT.